A selection of T cell receptor beta chains follows, all from one sample in a study of T-cell memory formation after mild COVID-19. TCRdb called the 5' RACE reads again in MiXCR, with one record for every CDR3 protein. The sample yields over 70,000 distinct CDR3 sequences, around 16% seen once. Sequenced sample: PBMCs or a T cell subset sorted from them (not recorded which). The source of these receptors is a man aged 18 to 35 who had mild COVID-19 (a few samples of this study predate the infection). Cell type and time point are not known. The CDR3 runs from the conserved cysteine through the conserved F or W.

v_gene: TRBV5-1; CDR3aa: CASKITGAYSNQPQHF
v_gene: TRBV4-2; CDR3aa: CASSQDPIDIQYF
v_gene: TRBV20-1; CDR3aa: CSATPQVVGNQPQHF
v_gene: TRBV7-8; CDR3aa: CASRDRGSNEKLFF
v_gene: TRBV5-1; CDR3aa: CASSPGWGLNEKLFF
v_gene: TRBV6-5; CDR3aa: CASSYSASVGAFF
v_gene: TRBV18; CDR3aa: CASSPPGTGALYEQYF
v_gene: TRBV6-2/TRBV6-3; CDR3aa: CASTEGFYEQYF
v_gene: TRBV7-2; CDR3aa: CASSFHDRGGNTIYF
v_gene: TRBV7-2; CDR3aa: CASSVYRGGSYNEQFF
v_gene: TRBV7-9; CDR3aa: CASRKQGGRWMETQYF
v_gene: TRBV27; CDR3aa: CASSPDARGSTDTQYF
v_gene: TRBV9; CDR3aa: CASSVGTSDKETQYF
v_gene: TRBV7-6; CDR3aa: CASNRQGARQYF
v_gene: TRBV7-9; CDR3aa: CASSPGQSGYTF
v_gene: TRBV19; CDR3aa: CASQVSYSNEQFF
v_gene: TRBV4-1; CDR3aa: CASRETPNTEAFF
v_gene: TRBV7-2; CDR3aa: CASSATGSGGETQYF
v_gene: TRBV4-3; CDR3aa: CASSQEPGLLTDTQYF
v_gene: TRBV27; CDR3aa: CASSLFWGGNEQFF
v_gene: TRBV20-1; CDR3aa: CSARKLGSYEQYF
v_gene: TRBV20-1; CDR3aa: CSARYGTEAFF
v_gene: TRBV7-8; CDR3aa: CASSPMLAGSTDTQYF
v_gene: TRBV7-2; CDR3aa: CASSLPVGMVAGFPTDTQYF
v_gene: TRBV28; CDR3aa: CASSLIQGPDTQYF
v_gene: TRBV7-2; CDR3aa: CASSFLERYVQYF
v_gene: TRBV4-1; CDR3aa: CASGGQNTGELFF
v_gene: TRBV7-9; CDR3aa: CASSPNGRAAEAFF
v_gene: TRBV14; CDR3aa: CASSQVVGEVNNEQFF
v_gene: TRBV10-3; CDR3aa: CATKELAGTQETQYF
v_gene: TRBV7-2; CDR3aa: CASSPSTGRYEQYF
v_gene: TRBV4-3; CDR3aa: CASSQDLPIRGDTQYF
v_gene: TRBV12-3/TRBV12-4; CDR3aa: CASSLGLAGGGGETQYF
v_gene: TRBV6-2/TRBV6-3; CDR3aa: CASSWGSVAEAFF
v_gene: TRBV4-1; CDR3aa: CASSQWGNTQYF
v_gene: TRBV5-6; CDR3aa: CASSLMGYGGELFF
v_gene: TRBV3-1; CDR3aa: CASSQEAGSTDTQYF
v_gene: TRBV9; CDR3aa: CASSVDGTDTQYF